The 3 T cell receptor beta chains in this list originate from one sample, sequenced in a study of response to subunit inactivated influenza vaccine (dated by TCRdb to between 2018 and 2020). Library preparation used RT-PCR. The sequencer was an Illumina HiSeq 2500. TCRdb reprocessed the public reads (quality trimming at Q25 with fastp, clone calling with MiXCR) and kept in-frame beta chains. Under each unique CDR3 protein, matching rows form one entry showing the most common genes and DNA. This sample gives 550,000 to 600,000 distinct CDR3 sequences in total; over 9.5% of them show up just once. In total, the top ten clones hold 9.5% to 13% of the sample. The starting material was PBMCs from blood, obtained on the day of vaccination. The receptors originated from a man aged 50 or older who received an inactivated influenza vaccine. Donor details come from another sample of the same person, matched by shared clones.

This clonotype was seen ten or more times. The J gene is TRBJ2-7, the V gene TRBV13; 11 nucleotides line up with TRBD2. Germline CDR1 is PRHDT and CDR2 is FYEKMQ (reference sequence). Unmatched junction bases numbered 4, after V lost 5 bases and J lost 1 base. The CDR3 runs 15 residues. The CDR3 loop reads CASSTRLAGSYEQYF. The CDR3 nucleotides read TGTGCCAGCAGCACCCGACTAGCGGGGTCCTACGAGCAGTACTTC.

In this sample, this clonotype turned up many times. The chain uses TRBV6-1 and TRBJ1-5; D is undetermined. The CDR3 is made up of 14 amino acids. Between the trimmed V and J ends, which lost 5 bases and 10 bases, there was a span of 18 bases. CDR1 is MNHNS and CDR2 is SASEGT in the germline V gene. CDR3 in amino acids: CASSQDPGYAPQHF. CDR3 nucleotide sequence: TGTGCCAGCAGTCAGGACCCCGGGTATGCCCCCCAGCATTTT.

The sample holds many counts of this clonotype. V is TRBV12-3 or TRBV12-4 and J is TRBJ1-2; 10 nucleotides agree with TRBD1. The CDR3 loop spans 14 amino acids. The J segment lost 7 bases and the V segment lost 6 bases, leaving 8 bases of the junction unmatched. This CDR3 is CASRPLGQGVGYTF. In DNA form, the CDR3 reads TGTGCCAGCAGACCACTCGGACAGGGGGTTGGCTACACCTTC.